The 27 T cell receptor beta chains in this list originate from one sample, sequenced in a study of shared clonotypes between healthy human individuals. Naive-designated CD8 cells lacked CD45RO, were positively enriched for CCR7, and omitted terminally differentiated effector memory CD45RA+ cells. The repertoire was sequenced with immunoSEQ multiplex PCR; TCRdb's copy has only in-frame clones and lacks some. The sample records 800,000 to 950,000 clones, 90% to 97% being singletons. The sequenced material came from naive CD8+ T cells sorted from blood. The receptors come from a man aged 25 to 40 in good health.

J is TRBJ1-2 and V is TRBV7-9; TRBD1 is a possible D gene (5 bases). This CDR3 has 17 residues. The germline V gene has CDR1 SEHNR and CDR2 FQNEAQ (reference sequence). V was trimmed by 2 bases and J by 6 bases, leaving 22 bases between them. The CDR3 reads CASSLYPGFGGMDGYTF. CDR3 nucleotides: TGTGCCAGCAGCTTATATCCCGGCTTCGGGGGGATGGATGGCTACACCTTC.

The V and J genes are TRBV11-2 and TRBJ2-1, with D uncertain. The CDR3 spans 14 residues. CDR1 is SGHAT, CDR2 FQNNGV, per germline. Trimming took off 0 bases at V and 3 bases at J, with 6 bases between the two ends. CDR3 sequence: CASSLDPGYNEQFF. CDR3 sequence (DNA): TGTGCCAGCAGCTTAGACCCAGGCTACAATGAGCAGTTCTTC.

The J gene is TRBJ2-7, the V gene TRBV10-3; tentatively, D is TRBD1 (5 bases). Per the germline V gene, CDR1 is ENHRY and CDR2 is SYGVKD. The CDR3 sequence is 13 residues long. V was cut by 5 bases and J by 0 bases, with 8 bases left in between. The CDR3 region has the DNA TGTGCCATCAGTCTGGACAACTCCTACGAGCAGTACTTC. Translation: CAISLDNSYEQYF.

V usage is TRBV7-8 and J usage is TRBJ2-1; the D call may be TRBD1 or TRBD2 (5 bases each). The CDR3 has 17 residues. V lost 5 bases to trimming and J lost 6 bases, with 23 bases between them. Germline V gene lookup returns CDR1 SGHVS and CDR2 FQNEAQ. CDR3 in DNA: TGTGCCAGCAGCCTTCCCGGGGCTCAGGAGGACCTCAATGAGCAGTTCTTC. Its protein product is CASSLPGAQEDLNEQFF.

V and J are TRBV5-3 and TRBJ2-1; a possible D gene is TRBD2 (5 bases). TRBV5-3 is treated as an ORF (open reading frame) with a function not yet certain. The ends were cut back, 4 bases at V and 0 bases at J, with 8 bases in the middle. The CDR3 covers 14 residues. CDR3 residues: CARSLDCSYNEQFF. The CDR3 DNA reads TGTGCCAGAAGCCTGGACTGCTCCTACAATGAGCAGTTCTTC.

The V call is TRBV7-9, the J call TRBJ2-7; D is perhaps TRBD1 (6 bases). The germline CDR1 and CDR2 sequences are SEHNR and FQNEAQ (reference sequence). This CDR3 is 14 amino acids long. The V end lost 5 bases, the J end lost 5 bases, and 16 bases lay between the germline ends. The DNA for the CDR3 is TGTGCCAGCAGCCCTCCCGGGTACAGGGACGAGCAGTACTTC. It translates to CASSPPGYRDEQYF.

V and J are TRBV6-5 and TRBJ1-2; 10 nucleotides line up with TRBD1. The V gene's germline CDR1 is MNHEY and CDR2 SVGAGI. J lost 8 bases, V lost 0 bases, and 9 bases had no gene match. The CDR3 covers 16 residues. For the CDR3, the DNA is TGTGCCAGCAGTTACTCGAAGACGACAGGGGGCAAGGGCTACACCTTC. Translation gives CASSYSKTTGGKGYTF.

The sample holds one count of this clone. This chain uses TRBV7-9 with TRBJ2-4, with D possibly matching TRBD1 (6 bases). V shed 2 bases and J shed 1 base, with 18 bases lying between them. The germline CDR1 and CDR2 sequences are SEHNR and FQNEAQ (reference sequence). This CDR3 region has 18 residues. The CDR3 spells CASSLWGQSIGAKNIQYF. The CDR3 coding sequence is TGTGCCAGCAGCTTATGGGGGCAGTCAATTGGGGCCAAAAACATTCAGTACTTC. The full variable domain, completed using reference TRBV7-9 and TRBJ2-4, is DTGVSQNPRHKITKRGQNVTFRCDPISEHNRLYWYRQTLGQGPEFLTYFQNEAQLEKSRLLSDRFSAERPKGSFSTLEIQRTEQGDSAMYLCASSLWGQSIGAKNIQYFGAGTRLSVL.

The chain uses TRBV9 and TRBJ2-3, with 7 bases aligning to TRBD2. J was trimmed by 2 bases and V by 0 bases; bases with no gene match: 6. The V gene's germline CDR1 is SGDLS and CDR2 YYNGEE. The CDR3 covers 16 residues. DNA for the CDR3: TGTGCCAGCAGCGTAGGGTGGGAGGGATACACAGATACGCAGTATTTT. It codes for CASSVGWEGYTDTQYF.

This sequence joins TRBV19 and TRBJ1-1; D is undetermined. The CDR3 is 14 residues long. V was clipped by 5 bases and J by 6 bases, with 16 bases between them. Germline CDR1 is LNHDA and CDR2 is SQIVND (reference sequence). The CDR3 reads CASSLRVGVSEAFF. CDR3 sequence (DNA): TGTGCCAGTAGTCTGAGGGTGGGAGTCTCTGAAGCTTTCTTT.

The V gene is TRBV28, the J gene TRBJ2-7; maybe TRBD1 (6 bases). CDR1 MDHEN and CDR2 SYDVKM come from the germline V gene. V was pared by 3 bases and J by 3 bases, with 9 bases between. The length of the CDR3 is 13 residues. The CDR3 DNA reads TGTGCCAGCAGTTTTGCAGGGGACTACGAGCAGTACTTC. Encoded protein: CASSFAGDYEQYF. Full variable domain (remainder filled in from reference TRBV28 and TRBJ2-7): DVKVTQSSRYLVKRTGEKVFLECVQDMDHENMFWYRQDPGLGLRLIYFSYDVKMKEKGDIPEGYSVSREKKERFSLILESASTNQTSMYLCASSFAGDYEQYFGPGTRLTVT.

In this sample, this clone turned up once. This sequence joins TRBV27 and TRBJ2-1; D call uncertain. Germline CDR1 MNHEY, CDR2 SMNVEV (reference sequence). The CDR3 is 15 residues long. V was cut by 3 bases and J by 3 bases, with 12 bases left in between. For the CDR3, the DNA is TGTGCCAGCAGTTTGTTCGGCCCCGGCTACAATGAGCAGTTCTTC. Protein product: CASSLFGPGYNEQFF.

The chain joins TRBV29-1 to TRBJ2-7; unclear D gene. V shed 3 bases and J shed 2 bases, with 8 bases lying between them. The CDR3 length is 12 residues. Germline V gives CDR1 SQVTM, CDR2 ANQGSEA. The CDR3 nucleotides are TGCAGCGTTGAGATAGGGACCTACGAGCAGTACTTC. As protein: CSVEIGTYEQYF.

The chain employs TRBV4-3 and TRBJ2-1, with no clear D. Germline CDR1 and CDR2: LGHNA and YSLEER. Trimming cost V 0 bases and J 0 bases, with 15 bases left between them. CDR3 length: 18 amino acids. This CDR3 is CASSQDLNPRTSYNEQFF. For the CDR3, the DNA is TGCGCCAGCAGCCAAGATCTTAATCCGCGGACCTCCTACAATGAGCAGTTCTTC.

V usage is TRBV5-4 and J usage is TRBJ2-7, with D possibly matching TRBD2 (5 bases). The V gene's germline CDR1 is SGHNT and CDR2 YYREEE (reference sequence). With 4 bases removed from V and 4 bases from J, the gap between germline ends came to 21 bases. This CDR3 has 16 amino acids. The CDR3, as DNA: TGTGCCAGCAGCCGTTGGGGAAAGGGAGTCGATTACGAGCAGTACTTC. This translates into CASSRWGKGVDYEQYF.

J is TRBJ2-1 and V is TRBV13; 10 positions agree with TRBD1. The V and J ends lost 1 base and 4 bases, in that order; junction bases with no gene match: 4. The CDR3 totals 16 residues. CDR1 PRHDT and CDR2 FYEKMQ come from the germline V gene (reference sequence). The CDR3 DNA reads TGTGCCAGCAGCTTAGCCAGACAGGGGGCGTACAATGAGCAGTTCTTC. It codes for CASSLARQGAYNEQFF.

The chain uses TRBV7-9 and TRBJ2-3; 8 positions match TRBD2. Germline CDR1 and CDR2: SEHNR and FQNEAQ (reference sequence). This CDR3 spans 15 amino acids. V lost 5 bases, J lost 5 bases, and 9 bases stayed unmatched. CDR3 in DNA: TGTGCCAGCAGCCCCAGCGGGAGCGGCGGAGATACGCAGTATTTT. It is translated as CASSPSGSGGDTQYF.

The chain is built from TRBV4-1 and TRBJ2-3; D is possibly TRBD1 or TRBD2 (5 bases each). This CDR3 comprises 14 residues. The ends were cut back, 5 bases at V and 3 bases at J, with 12 bases in the middle. Germline V CDR1 and CDR2: MGHRA, YSYEKL. CDR3 sequence: CASSIRDRTDTQYF. DNA for the CDR3: TGCGCCAGCAGCATCCGGGACCGTACAGATACGCAGTATTTT.

The count of this clone is one. The gene calls are TRBV10-2 and TRBJ2-1; possibly TRBD2 for D (5 bases). The CDR3 length is 13 residues. The germline V and J ends were trimmed by 10 bases and 4 bases, with 14 bases remaining between them. In germline, CDR1 is WSHSY, CDR2 SAAADI. CDR3 sequence: CATGLEAYNEQFF. The CDR3 DNA follows: TGCGCCACCGGACTGGAGGCTTACAATGAGCAGTTCTTC.

CDR3 protein: CASTDDLRTGELFF. In nucleotides, the CDR3 is TGTGCCAGCACCGACGACCTTCGGACCGGGGAGCTGTTTTTT. The chain employs TRBV7-9 and TRBJ2-2; D is uncertain. Trimming cost V 7 bases and J 5 bases, with 14 bases left between them. Germline loops: CDR1 SEHNR, CDR2 FQNEAQ (reference sequence). The CDR3 covers 14 residues.

The CDR3 is CAWSIGTDYEQYF. In DNA, the CDR3 is TGTGCCTGGAGTATAGGGACCGACTACGAGCAGTACTTC. The chain uses TRBV30 and TRBJ2-7; D may be TRBD1 or TRBD2 (5 bases each). Germline loops: CDR1 GTSNPN, CDR2 SVGIG (reference sequence). This CDR3 is 13 amino acids long. Trimming left V 2 bases short and J 3 bases short, with 11 bases between.

The chain joins TRBV2 to TRBJ1-3, with D possibly being TRBD1 (5 bases). CDR3 length: 15 residues. Trimming shortened V by 8 bases and J by 0 bases, and 14 bases separated the two germline ends. Per the germline V gene, CDR1 is SNHLY and CDR2 is FYNNEI. DNA of the CDR3: TGTGCCAGCCAAACTACAGGTTCCTCTGGAAACACCATATATTTT. This codes for CASQTTGSSGNTIYF.

V usage is TRBV7-8 and J usage is TRBJ1-2; TRBD1 might be the D (6 bases). Germline CDR1 is SGHVS and CDR2 is FQNEAQ. The length of the CDR3 is 16 residues. The V gene lost 6 bases and the J gene lost 6 bases, with 23 bases spanning the gap. For the CDR3, the DNA is TGTGCCAGCAGTCCACCGGGACACGTTCCAGTCGATGGCTACACCTTC. Translating it yields CASSPPGHVPVDGYTF.

The chain joins TRBV6-1 to TRBJ2-7, with D unresolved. The CDR3 is made up of 15 amino acids. V was pared by 4 bases and J by 0 bases, with 13 bases between. CDR1 and CDR2 from the germline V gene are MNHNS and SASEGT. The CDR3 region is CASSGSLAGSYEQYF. DNA for the CDR3: TGTGCCAGCAGTGGATCTCTCGCCGGCTCCTACGAGCAGTACTTC.

V gene TRBV9 combines with J gene TRBJ2-1; TRBD2 aligns across 8 bases. CDR3 size: 16 residues. V was pared by 2 bases and J by 4 bases, with 8 bases of the junction left unmatched. Per the germline V gene, CDR1 is SGDLS and CDR2 is YYNGEE. In DNA, the CDR3 is TGTGCCAGCAGCGTCCAAGCGGGAGTATCGTACAATGAGCAGTTCTTC. Its protein product is CASSVQAGVSYNEQFF.

This chain joins TRBV6-1 and TRBJ2-3; D gene uncertain. V was cut by 3 bases and J by 6 bases, with 22 bases left in between. This CDR3 has 17 residues. Germline lookup yields CDR1 MNHNS and CDR2 SASEGT. The CDR3 here is CASSDWAAPPEGDTQYF. In DNA form, the CDR3 reads TGTGCCAGCAGTGATTGGGCAGCCCCTCCTGAAGGGGATACGCAGTATTTT.

The chain is built from TRBV15 and TRBJ2-2; D remains unclear. This CDR3 is 13 amino acids long. CDR1 is LNHNV, CDR2 YYDKDF, per germline (reference sequence). The CDR3 DNA reads as TGTGCTTCAGGCGGAGTGAACACCGGGGAGCTGTTTTTT. This sequence encodes CASGGVNTGELFF.